This TCR beta chain is drawn from a study of cytomegalovirus exposure and HLA in healthy donors. Study-wide results and limits: A subsequent analysis found that TCR clusters from the first cohort also tended to co-occur in the 110 or so validation repertoires, with approximately 95% of cluster scores above 0.

As concerns this clone: Its antigen is still unknown.

The assay was immunoSEQ multiplex PCR, and TCRdb's table has in-frame clones only and misses some. The sample contains approximately 150,000 clones, about 89% of which appear only once. V lost 8 bases and J 4 bases, leaving 9 bases between the germline ends. This CDR3 has 12 amino acids. The germline gives CDR1 MNHEY, CDR2 SVGAGI. Sequenced sample: PBMCs. The chain joins TRBV6-5 to TRBJ1-3; D call uncertain. The receptor's source is a man younger than 35 in good health and CMV-seropositive. Here the CDR3 reads CASADFGNTIYF. The CDR3, as DNA: TGTGCCAGCGCGGATTTCGGAAACACCATATATTTT.